One and the same sample provided the 23 T cell receptor beta chains below, sequenced in a study of CD8 T cells in Susac syndrome. Random-hexamer reverse transcription was applied to roughly 0.5 to 1 ug RNA. TCRdb used MiXCR to reprocess the immunoSEQ multiplex PCR reads, holding one entry per CDR3 protein. The top ten clones hold 0.18% of a sample with 250,000 to 300,000 distinct CDR3 sequences, approximately 89% of them seen once. Sequencing was performed on CD8+ T cells from PBMCs. These receptors all come from a human donor with multiple sclerosis.

The genes are TRBV20-1 and TRBJ2-7, with D perhaps matching TRBD2 (6 bases). V was clipped by 6 bases and J by 1 base, with 16 bases between them. The CDR3 covers 14 residues. CDR1 and CDR2 from the germline V gene are DFQATT and SNEGSKA (reference sequence). CDR3 coding DNA: TGCAGTGCCCCACGACTAGATTCGTCCTACGAGCAGTACTTC. Amino acid sequence: CSAPRLDSSYEQYF.

This rearrangement joins TRBV20-1 to TRBJ1-5; TRBD1 agrees at 10 bases. This CDR3 has 15 amino acids. The V gene end was trimmed by 3 bases and the J gene end by 6 bases; junction bases not matched to a gene: 8. Per germline, CDR1 DFQATT and CDR2 SNEGSKA (reference sequence). CDR3 nucleotides: TGCAGTGCTAGGGCGGACAGGGGGGGCGGTCAGCCCCAGCATTTT. It yields the protein CSARADRGGGQPQHF.

The chain is built from TRBV20-1 and TRBJ2-7; the match to TRBD1 covers 7 bases. The CDR3 is 14 residues long. Germline V gene lookup returns CDR1 DFQATT and CDR2 SNEGSKA (reference sequence). V dropped 5 bases and J dropped 5; count of bases not matched to a gene: 12. The CDR3 region has the DNA TGCAGTGCTCAAACGACAGGGCGCGACCACGAGCAGTACTTC. It translates to CSAQTTGRDHEQYF.

This clonotype turned up a few times. This sequence joins TRBV6-5 and TRBJ1-1; D ambiguous. V dropped 6 bases and J dropped 1 base, with 0 bases sitting between them. CDR1 and CDR2 (germline): MNHEY, SVGAGI. This CDR3 region has 10 residues. CDR3 coding DNA: TGTGCCAGCAGGAACACTGAAGCTTTCTTT. Residues: CASRNTEAFF.

In its sample, this clonotype was seen once. The chain couples TRBV7-6 to TRBJ2-1, with a possible D match to TRBD2 (5 bases). Trimming stripped 5 bases from V and 5 bases from J, with 10 bases between. Germline V gives CDR1 SGHVS, CDR2 FNYEAQ. CDR3 length: 13 residues. CDR3 residues: CASSTGLDNEQFF. The CDR3 DNA reads as TGTGCCAGCAGCACCGGACTGGACAATGAGCAGTTCTTC.

The rearrangement joins TRBV3-1 to TRBJ2-5, with TRBD2 identical over 11 bases. The J segment lost 5 bases and the V segment lost 2 bases, leaving 7 bases of the junction unmatched. In germline, CDR1 is LGHDT, CDR2 YNNKEL (reference sequence). This CDR3 has 16 residues. The DNA for the CDR3 is TGTGCCAGCAGCCAAAAGACTAGCGGGGAGATTGAGACCCAGTACTTC. It is translated as CASSQKTSGEIETQYF.

This chain links TRBV6-2 or TRBV6-3 with TRBJ2-7; 10 bases agree with TRBD2. CDR1 is MNHEY and CDR2 is SVGEGT in the germline V gene. V shed 3 bases, J shed 4 bases, and the junction held 9 bases outside the gene matches. CDR3 length: 16 amino acids. The CDR3 protein is CASSYGTKTSGYEQYF. In nucleotides, the CDR3 is TGTGCCAGCAGTTATGGGACCAAGACTAGCGGGTACGAGCAGTACTTC.

J is TRBJ2-7 and V is TRBV19, with 10 bases identical to TRBD2. Germline loops: CDR1 LNHDA, CDR2 SQIVND (reference sequence). The CDR3 length is 15 residues. V lost 0 bases and J lost 5; bases outside the gene matches: 4. CDR3 protein: CASSIDGTSADEQYF. The DNA of the CDR3 is TGTGCCAGTAGTATAGACGGGACTAGCGCAGACGAGCAGTACTTC.

The rearrangement uses TRBV29-1 and TRBJ1-5; D is uncertain. CDR1 and CDR2 (germline): SQVTM, ANQGSEA. The CDR3 length is 12 residues. V lost 0 bases to trimming and J lost 7 bases, with 7 bases between them. The CDR3 DNA reads TGCAGCGTTGAAGATACGGACCAGCCCCAGCATTTT. Its protein is CSVEDTDQPQHF.

This clonotype appeared a single time. The chain couples TRBV7-2 to TRBJ2-7; possibly TRBD2 for D (6 bases). This CDR3 spans 14 amino acids. CDR1 and CDR2 from the germline V gene are SGHTA and FQGNSA. Trimming left V 5 bases short and J 3 bases short, with 14 bases between. The CDR3, as DNA: TGTGCCAGCAGCCTACCCGGGAGCGTCTACGAGCAGTACTTC. Protein product: CASSLPGSVYEQYF.

The V call is TRBV15, the J call TRBJ2-7; D unresolved. The CDR3 length is 13 residues. Germline values: CDR1 LNHNV, CDR2 YYDKDF (reference sequence). V gave up 5 bases and J gave up 2 bases, with 10 bases separating them. The CDR3 nucleotides read TGTGCCACCAGCTTAGGACCGGCCTACGAGCAGTACTTC. It encodes CATSLGPAYEQYF. The variable domain in full, with the rest retrieved from reference TRBV15 and TRBJ2-7, is DAMVIQNPRYQVTQFGKPVTLSCSQTLNHNVMYWYQQKSSQAPKLLFHYYDKDFNNEADTPDNFQSRRPNTSFCFLDIRSPGLGDTAMYLCATSLGPAYEQYFGPGTRLTVT.

The chain has TRBV4-2 and TRBJ2-7; possible D gene TRBD2, 5 bases. This CDR3 region has 14 residues. V gave up 1 base and J gave up 5 bases, with 12 bases separating them. Germline V gene sequence: CDR1 LGHNA, CDR2 YNFKEQ. This CDR3 reads CASSQVMRGNEQYF. In nucleotides, the CDR3 is TGTGCCAGCAGCCAAGTAATGAGAGGGAACGAGCAGTACTTC.

The chain is built from TRBV4-2 and TRBJ2-3, with D unresolved. Trimming pared 0 bases from V and 6 bases from J, leaving 13 bases between. The CDR3 spans 15 residues. Germline CDR1 is LGHNA and CDR2 is YNFKEQ. The CDR3 sequence is CASSQEVSLLDTQYF. CDR3 DNA sequence: TGTGCCAGCAGCCAAGAGGTATCCTTATTGGATACGCAGTATTTT.

This chain's CDR3 is CSVSGQAYEQYF. For the CDR3, the DNA is TGCAGCGTCTCGGGACAGGCCTACGAGCAGTACTTC. This chain connects TRBV29-1 to TRBJ2-7, with 8 bases fitting TRBD1. The CDR3 is 12 residues long. The junction had 3 bases not matched to a gene; V was cut back by 6 bases and J by 2 bases. Germline V gives CDR1 SQVTM, CDR2 ANQGSEA.

A single count supports this clonotype. The V call is TRBV14, the J call TRBJ1-4, with TRBD1 matching over 9 bases. V was clipped by 4 bases and J by 0 bases; unmatched bases: 3. CDR3 length: 16 amino acids. Per the germline V gene, CDR1 is SGHDN and CDR2 is FVKESK. The CDR3 DNA is TGTGCCAGCAGCCTAACAGGGGGCCCAACTAATGAAAAACTGTTTTTT. Its protein product is CASSLTGGPTNEKLFF.

This chain uses TRBV20-1 with TRBJ2-7, with D tentatively TRBD2 (5 bases). Germline V lookup: CDR1 DFQATT, CDR2 SNEGSKA (reference sequence). The CDR3 is made up of 13 amino acids. V was pared by 0 bases and J by 2 bases, with 8 bases between. The CDR3 here is CSARDLGTYEQYF. The CDR3 nucleotides are TGCAGTGCTAGAGATCTCGGGACCTACGAGCAGTACTTC.

V is TRBV4-1 and J is TRBJ1-2; tentative D call: TRBD1 (5 bases). The V and J ends lost 0 bases and 13 bases respectively, with 12 bases between them. This CDR3 has 12 amino acids. From germline, CDR1 is MGHRA and CDR2 YSYEKL. CDR3 protein: CASSQEGTASTF. In nucleotides, the CDR3 is TGCGCCAGCAGCCAAGAGGGGACGGCTTCCACCTTC.

The chain uses TRBV27 and TRBJ2-7; 8 bases fit TRBD1. The germline V gene encodes CDR1 MNHEY and CDR2 SMNVEV (reference sequence). The CDR3 covers 13 residues. J was trimmed by 2 bases and V by 5 bases; bases with no gene match: 2. The CDR3 sequence: CASSVTGAYEQYF. CDR3 nucleotides: TGTGCCAGCAGTGTGACAGGGGCCTACGAGCAGTACTTC.

This clonotype appeared a single time. This rearrangement joins TRBV6-5 to TRBJ2-2, with a weak D call TRBD2 (6 bases). Germline-derived CDR1 and CDR2 are MNHEY and SVGAGI. CDR3 size: 17 residues. V was cut by 0 bases and J by 4 bases, with 15 bases left in between. The CDR3 DNA reads TGTGCCAGCAGTTACTCGACGGGGGACTCCTTCACCGGGGAGCTGTTTTTT. This codes for CASSYSTGDSFTGELFF.

This clonotype was picked up a small number of times. The CDR3 reads CASSLEASGRNRKTQYF. The CDR3, as DNA: TGTGCCAGCAGCTTGGAGGCTAGCGGGAGAAATCGGAAGACCCAGTACTTC. V is TRBV5-4 and J is TRBJ2-5; the match to TRBD2 covers 10 bases. CDR1 and CDR2 (germline): SGHNT, YYREEE (reference sequence). This CDR3 has 17 residues. Trimming cost V 0 bases and J 6 bases; bases outside gene matches: 11.

CDR3 protein: CSARGGAAEQYF. The CDR3 nucleotides are TGCAGCGCCAGAGGGGGGGCCGCCGAGCAGTACTTC. V gene TRBV29-1 combines with J gene TRBJ2-7, with D possibly matching TRBD2 (7 bases). V lost 7 bases to trimming and J lost 6 bases, with 16 bases between them. The CDR3 sequence is 12 residues long. The germline CDR1 and CDR2 sequences are SQVTM and ANQGSEA.

The chain couples TRBV5-4 to TRBJ1-2; D is possibly TRBD1 (6 bases). V was cut by 5 bases and J by 8 bases, with 22 bases left in between. The CDR3 length is 15 residues. Germline CDR1 reads SGHNT; CDR2 reads YYREEE (reference sequence). This chain's CDR3 is CASSVAFNRETGYTF. The CDR3 DNA is TGTGCCAGCAGTGTAGCCTTCAACAGGGAAACAGGCTACACCTTC.

The DNA of the CDR3 is TGTGCCAGCAGCGGGCTCGAAGGGACCTTTAACTATGGCTACACCTTC. As protein: CASSGLEGTFNYGYTF. The chain carries TRBV9 and TRBJ1-2; possible D gene TRBD1, 5 bases. This CDR3 is 16 amino acids long. Germline CDR1 and CDR2: SGDLS and YYNGEE. The germline V and J ends were trimmed by 3 bases and 1 base, with 16 bases remaining between them.